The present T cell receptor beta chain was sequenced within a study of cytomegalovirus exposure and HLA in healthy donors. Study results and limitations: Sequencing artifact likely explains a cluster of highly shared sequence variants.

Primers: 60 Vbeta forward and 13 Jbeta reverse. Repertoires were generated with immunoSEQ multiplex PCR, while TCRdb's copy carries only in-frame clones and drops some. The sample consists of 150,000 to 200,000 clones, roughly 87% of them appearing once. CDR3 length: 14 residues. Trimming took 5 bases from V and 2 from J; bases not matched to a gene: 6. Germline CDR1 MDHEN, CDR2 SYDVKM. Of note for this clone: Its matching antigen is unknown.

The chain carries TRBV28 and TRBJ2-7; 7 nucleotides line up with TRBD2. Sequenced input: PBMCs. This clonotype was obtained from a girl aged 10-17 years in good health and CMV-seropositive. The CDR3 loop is CASSTRTRTYEQYF. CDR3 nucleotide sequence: TGTGCCAGCAGTACCCGGACTAGGACCTACGAGCAGTACTTC.